The T cell receptor (beta chain) described here comes from a study of blood T cells in healthy people across ages. Using a J-beta primer mix together with a sample-barcoded 5' primer, a second PCR was run for roughly 6 to 11 cycles. TCRdb ran MiXCR on the 5' RACE reads and lists one entry per CDR3 protein. The sample yields 1.5 million to 2 million distinct CDR3 sequences, approximately 28% seen once. In germline, CDR1 is DFQATT, CDR2 SNEGSKA (reference sequence). Between the trimmed V and J ends, which lost 2 bases and 7 bases, there was a span of 14 bases. The CDR3 runs to 13 residues. Researchers report isolating at least 7 million PBMCs per sample. This clonotype was counted only a few times.

This receptor was obtained from a woman aged 25 to 39 in good health. Sequenced sample: blood. The genes are TRBV20-1 and TRBJ2-5; D unresolved. CDR3: CSARNPQDGTQYF. CDR3 DNA sequence: TGCAGTGCTAGAAATCCCCAGGACGGGACCCAGTACTTC.